One T cell receptor (beta chain) is described in this entry. This entry belongs to a study of blood T cell repertoires in COVID-19. Study in general: The origin of the acute and convalescent COVID-19 samples was the United States, Italy and Spain.

There are 15 residues in the CDR3. The germline V gene encodes CDR1 LNHDA and CDR2 SQIVND (reference sequence). V dropped 5 bases and J dropped 7 bases, with 18 bases sitting between them. Generated by immunoSEQ multiplex PCR, the TCRdb table keeps only in-frame clones and is missing some. The table includes 270,000 or so clones, about 85% detected once. The sample taken for sequencing was PBMCs or T cells enriched from blood (not recorded which). The clonotype originates from a woman aged 50 to 65 who had been exposed to COVID-19. The chain recombines TRBV19 with TRBJ1-5; a weak D match, TRBD1 (6 bases). The CDR3 reads CASSPPPTGKQPQHF. CDR3 sequence (DNA): TGTGCCAGTAGTCCCCCTCCCACAGGGAAACAGCCCCAGCATTTT. Supplemented by reference TRBV19 and TRBJ1-5, the full variable domain reads DGGITQSPKYLFRKEGQNVTLSCEQNLNHDAMYWYRQDPGQGLRLIYYSQIVNDFQKGDIAEGYSVSREKKESFPLTVTSAQKNPTAFYLCASSPPPTGKQPQHFGDGTRLSIL.